The clone carrying this TCR beta chain has just a few counts. Amplification of TCR beta CDR3 regions used RNA as the template. Initially, a first-round RT-PCR of the TCR CDR3 employed the HTBI primer set. Via MiXCR, TCRdb re-called the multiplex PCR reads, giving one row per CDR3 protein. Among fewer than 800,000 distinct CDR3 sequences listed, about 16% were seen once. Looked up from germline, CDR1 is DFQATT and CDR2 is SNEGSKA (reference sequence). V was pared by 3 bases and J by 9 bases, with 15 bases between. CDR3 size: 13 residues. The source of the sample is a study of T cells in Graves' hyperthyroidism and ophthalmopathy.

The sequenced sample was blood. The chain links TRBV20-1 to TRBJ1-3, with D possibly TRBD1 on 6 matching bases. This clonotype was sampled from a man in his late teens or twenties with Graves' hyperthyroidism. The CDR3 sequence is CSASAGALATIYF. DNA of the CDR3: TGCAGTGCTAGTGCGGGGGCTTTGGCCACCATATATTTT.